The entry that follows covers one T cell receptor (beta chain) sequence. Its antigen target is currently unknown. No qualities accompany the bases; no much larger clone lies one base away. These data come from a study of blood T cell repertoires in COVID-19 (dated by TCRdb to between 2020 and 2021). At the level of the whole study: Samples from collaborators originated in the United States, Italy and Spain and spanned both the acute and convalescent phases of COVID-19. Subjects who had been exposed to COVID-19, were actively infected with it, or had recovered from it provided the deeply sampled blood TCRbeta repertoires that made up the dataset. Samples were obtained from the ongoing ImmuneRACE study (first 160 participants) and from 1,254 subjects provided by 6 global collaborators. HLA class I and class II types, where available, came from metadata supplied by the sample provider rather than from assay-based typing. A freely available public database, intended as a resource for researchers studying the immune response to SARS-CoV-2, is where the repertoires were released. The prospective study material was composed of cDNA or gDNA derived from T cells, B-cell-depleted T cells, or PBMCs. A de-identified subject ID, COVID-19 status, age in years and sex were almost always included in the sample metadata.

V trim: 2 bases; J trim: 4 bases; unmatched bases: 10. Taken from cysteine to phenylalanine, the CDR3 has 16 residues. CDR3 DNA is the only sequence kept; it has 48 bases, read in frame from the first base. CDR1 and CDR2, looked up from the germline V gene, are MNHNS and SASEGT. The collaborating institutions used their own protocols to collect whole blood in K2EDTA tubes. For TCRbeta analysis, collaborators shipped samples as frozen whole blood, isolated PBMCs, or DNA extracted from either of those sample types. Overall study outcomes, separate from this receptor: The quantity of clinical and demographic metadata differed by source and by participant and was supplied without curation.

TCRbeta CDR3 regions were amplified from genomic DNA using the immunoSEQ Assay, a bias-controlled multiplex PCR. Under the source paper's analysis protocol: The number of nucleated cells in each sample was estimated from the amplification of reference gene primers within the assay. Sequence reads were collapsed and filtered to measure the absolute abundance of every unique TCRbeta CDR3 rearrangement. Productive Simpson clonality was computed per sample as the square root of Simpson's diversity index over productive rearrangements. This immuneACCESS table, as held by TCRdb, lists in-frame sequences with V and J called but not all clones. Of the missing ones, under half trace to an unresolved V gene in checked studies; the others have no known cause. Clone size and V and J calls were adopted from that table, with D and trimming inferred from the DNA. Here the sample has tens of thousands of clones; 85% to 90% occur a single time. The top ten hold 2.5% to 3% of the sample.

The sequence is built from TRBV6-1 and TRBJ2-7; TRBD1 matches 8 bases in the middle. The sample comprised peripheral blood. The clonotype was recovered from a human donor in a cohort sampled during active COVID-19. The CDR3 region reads CASSESLRGQVYEQYF. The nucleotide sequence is TGTGCCAGCAGTGAAAGTTTGAGGGGACAGGTATACGAGCAGTACTTC.